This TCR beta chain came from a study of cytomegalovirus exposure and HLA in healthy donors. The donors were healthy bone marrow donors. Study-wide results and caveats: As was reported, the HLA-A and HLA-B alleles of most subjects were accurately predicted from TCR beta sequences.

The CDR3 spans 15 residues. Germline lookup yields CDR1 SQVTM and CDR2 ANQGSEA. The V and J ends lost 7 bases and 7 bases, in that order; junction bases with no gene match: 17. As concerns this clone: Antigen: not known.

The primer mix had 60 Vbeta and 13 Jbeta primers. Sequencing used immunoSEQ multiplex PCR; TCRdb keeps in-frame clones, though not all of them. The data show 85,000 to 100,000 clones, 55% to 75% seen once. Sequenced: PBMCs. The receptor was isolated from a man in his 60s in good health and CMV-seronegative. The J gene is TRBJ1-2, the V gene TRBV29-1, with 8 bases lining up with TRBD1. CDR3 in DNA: TGCAGCGCCCAGGGTCCCGGGACAGGCATTCCTGGCTACACCTTC. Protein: CSAQGPGTGIPGYTF.